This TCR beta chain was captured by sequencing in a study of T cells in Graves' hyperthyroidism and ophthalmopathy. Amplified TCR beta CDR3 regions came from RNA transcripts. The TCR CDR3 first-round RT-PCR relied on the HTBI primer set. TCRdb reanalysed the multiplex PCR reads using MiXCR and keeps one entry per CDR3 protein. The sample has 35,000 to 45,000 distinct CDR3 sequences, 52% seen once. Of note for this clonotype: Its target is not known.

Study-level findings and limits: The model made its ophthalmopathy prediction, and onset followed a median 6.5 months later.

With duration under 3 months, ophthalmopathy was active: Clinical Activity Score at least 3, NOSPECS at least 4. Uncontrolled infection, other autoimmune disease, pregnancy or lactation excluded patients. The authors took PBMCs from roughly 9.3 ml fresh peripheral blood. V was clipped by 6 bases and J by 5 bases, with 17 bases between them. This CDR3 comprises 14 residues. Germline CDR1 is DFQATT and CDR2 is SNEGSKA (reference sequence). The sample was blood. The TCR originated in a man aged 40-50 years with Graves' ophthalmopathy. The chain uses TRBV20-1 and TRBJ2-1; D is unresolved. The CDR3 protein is CSAVSAVANNEQFF. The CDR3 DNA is TGCAGTGCCGTGTCGGCCGTCGCTAACAATGAGCAGTTCTTC.